A single sample gave rise to the 17 T cell receptor beta chains below, sequenced in a study of T cell responses to AZD1222 COVID-19 vaccine. Clones were sequenced by immunoSEQ multiplex PCR, and TCRdb holds only the in-frame ones, with some missing. The sample consists of some 120,000 clones, about 90% of them appearing once. The sample consisted of peripheral blood, taken 28 days after the second AZD1222 dose. These receptors all come from an adult who received the AZD1222 COVID-19 vaccine.

The chain recombines TRBV28 with TRBJ2-2; D is ambiguous. CDR1 is MDHEN, CDR2 SYDVKM, per germline. The CDR3 runs 12 residues. Trimming took off 5 bases at V and 7 bases at J, with 8 bases between the two ends. The CDR3 bases are TGTGCCAGCAGTCTTGGGTTCGGGGAGCTGTTTTTT. Protein sequence: CASSLGFGELFF.

The V and J genes are TRBV7-9 and TRBJ1-6; 8 nucleotides agree with TRBD1. The length of the CDR3 is 14 residues. With V trimmed by 5 bases and J by 8 bases, 5 bases remained unmatched. Germline assignment: CDR1 SEHNR and CDR2 FQNEAQ (reference sequence). The CDR3 region is CASSKDRGYSPLHF. Here the CDR3 DNA reads TGTGCCAGCAGCAAAGACAGGGGTTATTCACCCCTCCACTTT. The whole variable domain, filled in from reference TRBV7-9 and TRBJ1-6, reads DTGVSQNPRHKITKRGQNVTFRCDPISEHNRLYWYRQTLGQGPEFLTYFQNEAQLEKSRLLSDRFSAERPKGSFSTLEIQRTEQGDSAMYLCASSKDRGYSPLHFGNGTRLTVT.

This chain joins TRBV2 and TRBJ2-1; 14 bases are a match to TRBD2. CDR1 SNHLY and CDR2 FYNNEI come from the germline V gene. J was trimmed by 7 bases and V by 7 bases; bases with no gene match: 9. The CDR3 runs to 16 residues. CDR3 in DNA: TGTGCCAGCAAACCGGGACTAGCGGGAGTAGGGAATGAGCAGTTCTTC. Translated, it gives CASKPGLAGVGNEQFF.

V and J are TRBV10-3 and TRBJ2-5; TRBD2 matches 10 bases. Germline V gives CDR1 ENHRY, CDR2 SYGVKD. This CDR3 is built from 16 residues. The V segment lost 2 bases and the J segment 2 bases; nucleotides outside the gene matches: 5. The CDR3 coding sequence is TGTGCCATCAGTGAGCCCACTAGCGGGGTACAAGAGACCCAGTACTTC. This translates into CAISEPTSGVQETQYF.

The chain joins TRBV6-5 to TRBJ1-5, with 9 bases that match TRBD1. The CDR3 is made up of 15 amino acids. V was clipped by 6 bases and J by 2 bases; unmatched bases: 5. Germline V gene lookup returns CDR1 MNHEY and CDR2 SVGAGI. The CDR3 sequence is CASREDRGRNQPQHF. The CDR3 bases are TGTGCCAGCAGAGAGGACAGGGGTCGCAATCAGCCCCAGCATTTT.

The chain links TRBV27 to TRBJ2-1, with 11 bases matching TRBD2. Germline CDR1 MNHEY, CDR2 SMNVEV (reference sequence). CDR3 length equals 14 residues. The V segment lost 2 bases and the J segment 7 bases; nucleotides outside the gene matches: 1. The CDR3 DNA follows: TGTGCCAGCAGTTTAGGGACTAGCGGAAATGAGCAGTTCTTC. The encoded protein is CASSLGTSGNEQFF.

The V call is TRBV6-5, the J call TRBJ1-3; the D is unclear. The CDR3 contains 13 residues. The ends were cut back, 6 bases at V and 2 bases at J, with 8 bases in the middle. Germline CDR1 and CDR2: MNHEY and SVGAGI. The CDR3 nucleotides read TGTGCCAGCAGCCTCTCGGCTGGAAACACCATATATTTT. Protein product: CASSLSAGNTIYF.

The gene calls are TRBV19 and TRBJ2-7; 8 bases are a match to TRBD2. V lost 5 bases and J lost 7; bases outside the gene matches: 7. The CDR3 totals 13 residues. Looked up from germline, CDR1 is LNHDA and CDR2 is SQIVND (reference sequence). CDR3 residues: CASSVSGGREQYF. Written as DNA, the CDR3 is TGTGCCAGTAGTGTTTCGGGAGGGCGGGAGCAGTACTTC.

The V call is TRBV4-1, the J call TRBJ2-7; no reliable D call. CDR1 and CDR2 (germline): MGHRA, YSYEKL. CDR3 length equals 14 residues. The V and J ends lost 4 bases and 0 bases respectively, with 10 bases between them. CDR3 coding DNA: TGCGCCAGCAGCCGCGTTGGAGTCTCCTACGAGCAGTACTTC. Protein: CASSRVGVSYEQYF.

The chain has TRBV27 and TRBJ1-2, with 7 bases fitting TRBD1. Germline CDR1 is MNHEY and CDR2 is SMNVEV (reference sequence). The CDR3 loop spans 15 amino acids. V lost 7 bases and J lost 2; bases outside the gene matches: 10. CDR3 amino acids: CASMLGTATNYGYTF. In DNA, the CDR3 is TGTGCCAGCATGTTAGGGACAGCCACAAACTATGGCTACACCTTC.

The V gene is TRBV9, the J gene TRBJ2-1, with D possibly TRBD2 on 5 matching bases. The length of the CDR3 is 17 residues. V shed 4 bases and J shed 2 bases, with 19 bases lying between them. The V gene's germline CDR1 is SGDLS and CDR2 YYNGEE. The CDR3, as DNA: TGTGCCAGCAGCCCCCGGGAAGCGATACAGCCCTACAATGAGCAGTTCTTC. It translates to CASSPREAIQPYNEQFF. The whole variable domain, filled in from reference TRBV9 and TRBJ2-1, reads DSGVTQTPKHLITATGQRVTLRCSPRSGDLSVYWYQQSLDQGLQFLIQYYNGEERAKGNILERFSAQQFPDLHSELNLSSLELGDSALYFCASSPREAIQPYNEQFFGPGTRLTVL.

This chain connects TRBV27 to TRBJ2-2; 10 bases align to TRBD1. Germline V gene lookup returns CDR1 MNHEY and CDR2 SMNVEV (reference sequence). V lost 8 bases and J lost 7; bases outside the gene matches: 10. This CDR3 is 15 amino acids long. The CDR3 nucleotides read TGTGCCAGCGGGCCGGGACAGGGGAGAGGCGGGGAGCTGTTTTTT. Its translation is CASGPGQGRGGELFF.

The rearrangement links TRBV13 to TRBJ2-1; D is perhaps TRBD1 or TRBD2 (5 bases each). CDR1 is PRHDT, CDR2 FYEKMQ, per germline (reference sequence). CDR3 length: 13 residues. Trimming took 4 bases from V and 7 from J, leaving 11 bases between them. In DNA form, the CDR3 reads TGTGCCAGCAGCTCGGGACGGGCGAATGAGCAGTTCTTC. Encoded protein: CASSSGRANEQFF.

This chain joins TRBV5-1 and TRBJ1-6; 7 nucleotides align to TRBD1. The CDR3 consists of 14 residues. J gave up 5 bases and V 4 bases, and 3 bases lay outside the gene matches. Germline V lookup: CDR1 SGHRS, CDR2 YFSETQ. CDR3 coding DNA: TGCGCCAGCAGCCCGGGGACAGATAATTCACCCCTCCACTTT. This encodes CASSPGTDNSPLHF.

The J gene is TRBJ2-5, the V gene TRBV10-1, with D unresolved. Germline V lookup: CDR1 WNHNN, CDR2 SYGVQD (reference sequence). The CDR3 runs to 16 residues. V lost 0 bases and J 5 bases, leaving 16 bases between the germline ends. The CDR3 spells CASSESGGSPGETQYF. Here the CDR3 DNA reads TGCGCCAGCAGTGAGTCGGGCGGATCCCCTGGGGAGACCCAGTACTTC.

This clone was seen once. The CDR3: CASSHRDRGNTGELFF. The CDR3 DNA is TGCGCCAGCAGCCATAGGGACAGGGGGAACACCGGGGAGCTGTTTTTT. The chain is built from TRBV4-1 and TRBJ2-2; 10 bases agree with TRBD1. V lost 3 bases, J lost 1 base, and 2 bases stayed unmatched. There are 16 residues in the CDR3. The V gene's germline CDR1 is MGHRA and CDR2 YSYEKL.

The table lists this clone with a count of one. V usage is TRBV19 and J usage is TRBJ1-1; TRBD1 agrees at 7 bases. The germline gives CDR1 LNHDA, CDR2 SQIVND (reference sequence). J gave up 3 bases and V 7 bases, and 5 bases lay outside the gene matches. This CDR3 contains 13 residues. DNA for the CDR3: TGTGCCAGTACTCCGGGACAGCACACTGAAGCTTTCTTT. Residues: CASTPGQHTEAFF. Looking up the rest from reference TRBV19 and TRBJ1-1 gives the full variable domain: DGGITQSPKYLFRKEGQNVTLSCEQNLNHDAMYWYRQDPGQGLRLIYYSQIVNDFQKGDIAEGYSVSREKKESFPLTVTSAQKNPTAFYLCASTPGQHTEAFFGQGTRLTVV.